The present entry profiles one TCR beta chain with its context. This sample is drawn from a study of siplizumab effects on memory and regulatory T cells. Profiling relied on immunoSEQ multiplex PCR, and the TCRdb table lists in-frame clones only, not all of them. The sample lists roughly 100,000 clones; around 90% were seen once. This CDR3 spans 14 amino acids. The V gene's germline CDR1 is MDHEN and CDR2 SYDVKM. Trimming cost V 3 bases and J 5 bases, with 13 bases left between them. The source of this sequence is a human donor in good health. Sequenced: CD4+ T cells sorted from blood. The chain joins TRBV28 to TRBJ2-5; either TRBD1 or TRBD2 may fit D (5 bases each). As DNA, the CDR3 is TGTGCCAGCAGTTTTGGGGGTGAGAGGGAGACCCAGTACTTC. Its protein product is CASSFGGERETQYF.